The sequence of this T cell receptor beta chain was determined in a study of Ad26.COV2.S vaccination and SARS-CoV-2 variants. Overall study context: Recipients of Ad26.COV2.S got it intramuscularly, once or twice 56 days apart.

The CDR3 totals 15 residues. CDR1 LNHDA and CDR2 SQIVND come from the germline V gene (reference sequence). V lost 1 base and J lost 0, with 7 bases in between. Only in-frame clones appear in the TCRdb table, and some are missing; sequencing was by immunoSEQ multiplex PCR. The sample includes around 300,000 clones, approximately 87% of them seen just once. On this clone itself: No antigen is known for it. The sample contains more than one DNA sequence encoding this CDR3.

Noted treatment: over 15 received Ad26.COV2.S at low or high dose, single or two shots; about 5 received placebo; per-sample allocation not given. Following the first vaccine or placebo injection, samples were taken on day 63. The study's findings and limits: Vaccine recipients showed a spike-specific TCR breadth that was higher than in placebo recipients. TCR breadth and depth analyses may have underestimated total T cell responses.

This chain connects TRBV19 to TRBJ2-1; D unclear. This sequence originates from a person between 18 and 59 years old who received the Ad26.COV2.S COVID-19 vaccine or a placebo. The sample in question was peripheral blood, obtained in a trial of Ad26.COV2.S vaccine versus placebo. CDR3 region: CASSIAGSSYNEQFF. In DNA, the CDR3 is TGTGCCAGTAGTATAGCAGGTAGCTCCTACAATGAGCAGTTCTTC.